These 3 T cell receptor beta chains originate from one sample sequenced in a study of T cell repertoires in cytomegalovirus infection. What these receptors recognize is not known. TCRdb redid the calling of the reads with MiXCR, one entry per CDR3 protein. The sample contains around 500,000 distinct CDR3 sequences, about 42% of which appear only once. Sequencing used cultured PBMCs, obtained from culture after CMV antigen stimulation. The origin of the receptors is a human donor in good health (CMV status not recorded). Some clones in this sample may be carry-over from other donors' samples.

The CDR3 is CAIRFRPLGYEQYF. The CDR3 DNA reads TGTGCCATACGCTTCAGGCCCCTTGGATACGAGCAGTACTTC. V gene TRBV27 combines with J gene TRBJ2-7; D ambiguous. This CDR3 spans 14 amino acids. Germline V CDR1 and CDR2: MNHEY, SMNVEV (reference sequence). The germline V and J ends were trimmed by 10 bases and 4 bases, with 20 bases remaining between them.

This clonotype was picked up a small number of times. V gene TRBV5-1 combines with J gene TRBJ2-7; tentatively, D is TRBD2 (5 bases). With 6 bases removed from V and 6 bases from J, the gap between germline ends came to 10 bases. Germline-derived CDR1 and CDR2 are SGHRS and YFSETQ. The CDR3 sequence is 11 residues long. CDR3 sequence (DNA): TGCGCCAGCACTTCCGGACTCGAGCAGTACTTC. Translated: CASTSGLEQYF.

This clonotype has more than one count but fewer than ten. This chain uses TRBV6-2 or TRBV6-3 with TRBJ2-5; 13 positions match TRBD2. J gave up 2 bases and V 2 bases, and 5 bases lay outside the gene matches. This CDR3 is 17 amino acids long. The V gene's germline CDR1 is MNHEY and CDR2 SVGEGT. The CDR3 region has the DNA TGTGCCAGCAGTTACGATCGACTAGCGGGAGGACAAGAGACCCAGTACTTC. Translating it yields CASSYDRLAGGQETQYF.